The clone carrying this T cell receptor beta chain has only a few counts. What it binds is unknown. In germline, CDR1 is LGHDT, CDR2 YNNKEL (reference sequence). V dropped 4 bases and J dropped 8 bases, with 20 bases sitting between them. CDR3 size: 15 residues. Next came a second PCR, run for about 6 to 12 cycles, which used a sample-barcoded 5' primer along with a J-beta primer mix. TCRdb re-analysed the 5' RACE reads in MiXCR, keeping a single row per CDR3 protein. The sample has hundreds of thousands of distinct CDR3 sequences, roughly 50% seen once. This sample is part of a study of blood T cells in healthy people across ages. Study-level background: For every two T cells, template switching captured about one barcoded beta molecule.

Whole-study results and caveats: Long-lived donors had more naive CD4+ cells and higher diversity than aged donors. TCR beta diversity correlated strongly with naive T cell percentage. Changes seen in expanded clonotypes were possibly confounded by donor CMV status left unknown.

The sequenced material came from blood. V is TRBV3-1 and J is TRBJ1-2, with D maybe TRBD1 (5 bases). This TCR was sampled from a man older than 75 in good health. CDR3 DNA sequence: TGTGCCAGCAGCCGATTATCCGGGACGGAAGGGGGCTACACCTTC. As protein: CASSRLSGTEGGYTF.